Presented here are 21 T cell receptor beta chains from one specimen sequenced in a study of T cell repertoires in cytomegalovirus infection. TCRdb reanalysed the reads using MiXCR and keeps one entry per CDR3 protein. The table lists roughly 200,000 distinct CDR3 sequences, roughly 9% of them singletons. What was sequenced was PBMCs. All receptors derive from a human donor in good health (CMV status not recorded). Some clones in this sample may be carry-over from other donors' samples.

This clonotype has at least ten counts. This chain uses TRBV12-3 or TRBV12-4 with TRBJ2-2; tentative D call: TRBD1 (5 bases). CDR3 length equals 14 residues. Between the trimmed V and J ends, which lost 4 bases and 7 bases, there was a span of 13 bases. The CDR3 DNA follows: TGTGCCAGCAGTTCACAGGACGCGGTCGGGGAGCTGTTTTTT. Amino acids: CASSSQDAVGELFF.

This clonotype was seen at least ten times. This chain connects TRBV2 to TRBJ1-2; D gene ambiguous. The CDR3 runs to 13 residues. V was trimmed by 6 bases and J by 4 bases, leaving 12 bases between them. CDR1 is SNHLY and CDR2 is FYNNEI in the germline V gene. The CDR3 DNA reads TGTGCCAGCAGCGTTCGGACTCTCTATGGCTACACCTTC. This gives the protein CASSVRTLYGYTF.

This clonotype has a handful of counts. The chain is built from TRBV28 and TRBJ2-3; unclear D gene. Germline CDR1 MDHEN, CDR2 SYDVKM. Trimming pared 6 bases from V and 2 bases from J, leaving 6 bases between. The CDR3 contains 12 residues. CDR3 residues: CASSTPTDTQYF. The CDR3 nucleotides read TGTGCCAGCAGCACACCCACAGATACGCAGTATTTT.

This clonotype was seen more than once but under ten times. This rearrangement joins TRBV29-1 to TRBJ2-1; 11 bases fit TRBD2. Germline V CDR1 and CDR2: SQVTM, ANQGSEA. Unmatched junction bases numbered 0, after V lost 3 bases and J lost 5 bases. This CDR3 region has 13 residues. The CDR3 region has the DNA TGCAGCGTTGAGGGACTAGCGGACAATGAGCAGTTCTTC. It specifies CSVEGLADNEQFF.

V usage is TRBV29-1 and J usage is TRBJ2-7; a possible D gene is TRBD1 (5 bases). The CDR3 extends over 12 amino acids. In germline, CDR1 is SQVTM, CDR2 ANQGSEA. Trimming shortened V by 4 bases and J by 4 bases, and 11 bases separated the two germline ends. The CDR3 DNA reads TGCAGCGTTGGTCCCGACAGTTACGAGCAGTACTTC. Translation: CSVGPDSYEQYF.

This clonotype was seen repeatedly, ten times or more. The chain employs TRBV7-8 and TRBJ1-5; no clear D. The CDR3 length is 17 residues. Germline V gene sequence: CDR1 SGHVS, CDR2 FQNEAQ. Trimming pared 8 bases from V and 0 bases from J, leaving 20 bases between. The CDR3 bases are TGTGCCAGCTCAGAATTGCCGGGTCAGGATAGCAATCAGCCCCAGCATTTT. It yields the protein CASSELPGQDSNQPQHF.

The chain couples TRBV19 to TRBJ2-1; D perhaps matches TRBD2 (5 bases). V lost 7 bases, J lost 1 base, and 11 bases lay in between. This CDR3 contains 14 residues. The V gene's germline CDR1 is LNHDA and CDR2 SQIVND (reference sequence). The CDR3 sequence: CASIEGGSYNEQFF. DNA for the CDR3: TGTGCCAGTATAGAAGGCGGGTCCTACAATGAGCAGTTCTTC.

This clonotype was observed many times. The CDR3 DNA sequence: TGTGCCAGCAGCTTCCAGGGCAACACCATATATTTT. It codes for CASSFQGNTIYF. The J gene is TRBJ1-3, the V gene TRBV7-2; tentative D call: TRBD1 (5 bases). Germline V gene lookup returns CDR1 SGHTA and CDR2 FQGNSA. CDR3 length equals 12 residues. Trimming cost V 3 bases and J 7 bases, with 7 bases left between them.

The chain uses TRBV7-2 and TRBJ2-7, with TRBD2 matching 11 bases. This CDR3 contains 15 residues. Germline V gives CDR1 SGHTA, CDR2 FQGNSA. Germline trimming cut 5 bases from V and 7 bases from J; bases unmatched to any gene: 10. The CDR3 DNA is TGTGCCAGCAGCCGATTAGCGGGAGGGCCGGGAGAGCAGTACTTC. Its protein is CASSRLAGGPGEQYF. The entire variable domain, with the rest obtained from reference TRBV7-2 and TRBJ2-7, is as follows: GAGVSQSPSNKVTEKGKDVELRCDPISGHTALYWYRQSLGQGLEFLIYFQGNSAPDKSGLPSDRFSAERTGGSVSTLTIQRTQQEDSAVYLCASSRLAGGPGEQYFGPGTRLTVT.

This chain joins TRBV7-6 and TRBJ2-1; TRBD1 agrees at 9 bases. V trimming: 5 bases; J trimming: 6 bases; junction bases outside the gene matches: 5. This CDR3 is built from 14 residues. Germline V gene data show CDR1 as SGHVS and CDR2 as FNYEAQ. In DNA form, the CDR3 reads TGTGCCAGCAGCCGGGACAGGGAGGTCAATGAGCAGTTCTTC. This translates into CASSRDREVNEQFF.

This clonotype was recorded many times. The chain combines TRBV12-3 or TRBV12-4 with TRBJ2-1; 7 bases fit TRBD2. V was clipped by 6 bases and J by 10 bases; unmatched bases: 24. The CDR3 spans 18 residues. This chain's CDR3 is CASRLKLGGSGGNWEQFF. The DNA for the CDR3 is TGTGCCAGCAGACTCAAGCTGGGGGGGAGCGGTGGAAATTGGGAGCAGTTCTTC.

Details on this clonotype: A much larger clonotype is one base distant, so this may be a read error. This rearrangement joins TRBV28 to TRBJ2-1; 12 nucleotides align to TRBD2. V gave up 10 bases and J gave up 10 bases; unmatched junction bases: 11. The CDR3 has 14 residues. The germline gives CDR1 MDHEN, CDR2 SYDVKM. The CDR3 is CANTPGLAGREQFF. The CDR3 nucleotides read TGTGCCAACACCCCGGGACTAGCGGGCCGAGAGCAGTTCTTC.

This clonotype occurred many times. This chain uses TRBV20-1 with TRBJ2-3, with TRBD2 matching 8 bases. The CDR3 covers 18 residues. V was clipped by 0 bases and J by 4 bases; unmatched bases: 15. Germline CDR1 reads DFQATT; CDR2 reads SNEGSKA (reference sequence). The DNA of the CDR3 is TGCAGTGCTAGAGATGCCGAGTCGTTAGCGGGATTGGCAGATACGCAGTATTTT. Encoded protein: CSARDAESLAGLADTQYF.

This clonotype was picked up many times. The DNA for the CDR3 is TGTGCCAGCAGTCCCCTCCGGACAGGGCTTTCCTACGAGCAGTACTTC. Protein: CASSPLRTGLSYEQYF. The V call is TRBV6-2 or TRBV6-3, the J call TRBJ2-7, with TRBD1 matching 8 bases. CDR1 is MNHEY and CDR2 is SVGEGT in the germline V gene. The CDR3 is made up of 16 amino acids. The V gene end was trimmed by 5 bases and the J gene end by 1 base; junction bases not matched to a gene: 10.

The rearrangement uses TRBV15 and TRBJ1-6; D is uncertain. The CDR3 contains 16 residues. V lost 1 base and J 0 bases, leaving 7 bases between the germline ends. Germline V lookup: CDR1 LNHNV, CDR2 YYDKDF (reference sequence). CDR3 in amino acids: CATSRGFSSYNSPLHF. The CDR3 coding sequence is TGTGCCACCAGCAGAGGCTTCAGCTCCTATAATTCACCCCTCCACTTT. Variable domain in full (rest from reference TRBV15 and TRBJ1-6): DAMVIQNPRYQVTQFGKPVTLSCSQTLNHNVMYWYQQKSSQAPKLLFHYYDKDFNNEADTPDNFQSRRPNTSFCFLDIRSPGLGDTAMYLCATSRGFSSYNSPLHFGNGTRLTVT.

This clonotype was seen many times. V is TRBV7-2 and J is TRBJ2-5; no clear D gene. The CDR3 loop spans 14 amino acids. Germline loops: CDR1 SGHTA, CDR2 FQGNSA. Between the trimmed V and J ends, which lost 5 bases and 4 bases, there was a span of 14 bases. The CDR3 region has the DNA TGTGCCAGCAGCATCTATGGGGAAGCAGAGACCCAGTACTTC. Translated: CASSIYGEAETQYF.

This clonotype was found many times. The rearrangement links TRBV6-5 to TRBJ2-2; 8 nucleotides match TRBD1. The CDR3 totals 16 residues. The trim removed 6 bases at V and 5 bases at J, leaving 11 bases unmatched. Germline CDR1 and CDR2: MNHEY and SVGAGI. CDR3 in amino acids: CASRSFGQGETGELFF. The CDR3 DNA follows: TGTGCCAGCAGATCCTTTGGACAGGGTGAAACCGGGGAGCTGTTTTTT.

This clonotype appeared once. The chain is built from TRBV20-1 and TRBJ2-1, with 8 bases that match TRBD2. Germline CDR1 is DFQATT and CDR2 is SNEGSKA (reference sequence). Losses at the gene ends were 6 bases for V and 4 bases for J; bases not matched to a gene: 8. The CDR3 is 14 residues long. CDR3 nucleotide sequence: TGCAGTGCCCAGGGGCGGGGGGCATACAATGAGCAGTTCTTC. This gives the protein CSAQGRGAYNEQFF.

The rearrangement joins TRBV18 to TRBJ1-5; D remains ambiguous. The CDR3 spans 14 residues. V was cut by 5 bases and J by 4 bases, with 12 bases left in between. The V gene's germline CDR1 is KGHSH and CDR2 LQKENI. The CDR3 DNA reads as TGTGCCAGCTCATCCGACGGGAGGAATCAGCCCCAGCATTTT. This translates into CASSSDGRNQPQHF.

The V call is TRBV5-1, the J call TRBJ1-6; perhaps TRBD1 as D (5 bases). Looked up from germline, CDR1 is SGHRS and CDR2 is YFSETQ. V was shortened by 0 bases and J by 10 bases, with 17 bases between the two germline ends. This CDR3 has 16 residues. The CDR3 bases are TGCGCCAGCAGCTTGGCCGGTTCGGCAGGGCCCTCACCCCTCCACTTT. It translates to CASSLAGSAGPSPLHF.

This clonotype was counted ten times or more. The V and J genes are TRBV2 and TRBJ1-1; 8 bases align to TRBD1. Germline-derived CDR1 and CDR2 are SNHLY and FYNNEI. There are 16 residues in the CDR3. V was pared by 3 bases and J by 0 bases, with 6 bases of the junction left unmatched. CDR3 sequence reads: CASSDPRQGLNTEAFF. CDR3 bases: TGTGCCAGCAGTGACCCCCGACAGGGGTTGAACACTGAAGCTTTCTTT.